In this sample, the clone carrying this T cell receptor (beta chain) is medium-sized. V shed 6 bases and J 4 bases; nucleotides not matched to a gene: 18. There are 18 residues in the CDR3. The source of the sample is a study of tumor-infiltrating lymphocytes in oesophageal squamous cell carcinoma. MiXCR, applied by TCRdb to the PCR reads, yields one record per CDR3 protein. The repertoire holds over 10,000 distinct CDR3 sequences, with approximately 52% as singletons. The clonotype was recovered from a female donor with esophageal squamous cell carcinoma. The V and J genes are TRBV12-3 or TRBV12-4 and TRBJ1-1, with 9 nucleotides matching TRBD1. Specimen: esophageal tumor tissue. In nucleotides, the CDR3 is TGTGCCAGCAGCCTATACAGGGGGCGGGTTACAGGGGCCACTGAAGCTTTCTTT. Protein: CASSLYRGRVTGATEAFF.